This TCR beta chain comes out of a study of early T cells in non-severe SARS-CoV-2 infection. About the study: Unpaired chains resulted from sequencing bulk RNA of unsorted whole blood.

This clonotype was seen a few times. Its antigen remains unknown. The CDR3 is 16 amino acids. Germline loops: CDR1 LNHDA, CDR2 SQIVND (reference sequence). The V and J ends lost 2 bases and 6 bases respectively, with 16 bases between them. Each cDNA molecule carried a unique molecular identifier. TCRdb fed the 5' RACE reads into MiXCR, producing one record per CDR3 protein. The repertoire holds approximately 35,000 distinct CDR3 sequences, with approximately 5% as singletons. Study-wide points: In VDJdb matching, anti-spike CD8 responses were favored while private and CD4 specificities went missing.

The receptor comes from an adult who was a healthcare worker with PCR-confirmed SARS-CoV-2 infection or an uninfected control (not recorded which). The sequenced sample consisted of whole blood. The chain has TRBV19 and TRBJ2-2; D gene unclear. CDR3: CASSILATGWPGELFF. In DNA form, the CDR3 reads TGTGCCAGTAGTATATTGGCAACGGGTTGGCCCGGGGAGCTGTTTTTT.